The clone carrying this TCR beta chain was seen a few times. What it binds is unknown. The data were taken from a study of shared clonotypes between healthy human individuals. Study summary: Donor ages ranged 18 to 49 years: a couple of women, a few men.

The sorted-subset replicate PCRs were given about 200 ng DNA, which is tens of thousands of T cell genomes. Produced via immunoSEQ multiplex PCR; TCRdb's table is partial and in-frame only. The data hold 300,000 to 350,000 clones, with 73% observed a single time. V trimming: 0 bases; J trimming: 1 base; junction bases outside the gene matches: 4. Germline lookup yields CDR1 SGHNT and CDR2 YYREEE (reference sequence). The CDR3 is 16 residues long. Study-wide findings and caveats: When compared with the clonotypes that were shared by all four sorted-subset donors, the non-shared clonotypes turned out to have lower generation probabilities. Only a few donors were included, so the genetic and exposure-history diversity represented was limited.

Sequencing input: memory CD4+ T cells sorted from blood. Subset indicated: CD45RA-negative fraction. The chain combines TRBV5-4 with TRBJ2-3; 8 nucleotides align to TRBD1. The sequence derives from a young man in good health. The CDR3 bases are TGTGCCAGCAGCTTGGCCGGGGGACAGGGCACAGATACGCAGTATTTT. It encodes CASSLAGGQGTDTQYF.